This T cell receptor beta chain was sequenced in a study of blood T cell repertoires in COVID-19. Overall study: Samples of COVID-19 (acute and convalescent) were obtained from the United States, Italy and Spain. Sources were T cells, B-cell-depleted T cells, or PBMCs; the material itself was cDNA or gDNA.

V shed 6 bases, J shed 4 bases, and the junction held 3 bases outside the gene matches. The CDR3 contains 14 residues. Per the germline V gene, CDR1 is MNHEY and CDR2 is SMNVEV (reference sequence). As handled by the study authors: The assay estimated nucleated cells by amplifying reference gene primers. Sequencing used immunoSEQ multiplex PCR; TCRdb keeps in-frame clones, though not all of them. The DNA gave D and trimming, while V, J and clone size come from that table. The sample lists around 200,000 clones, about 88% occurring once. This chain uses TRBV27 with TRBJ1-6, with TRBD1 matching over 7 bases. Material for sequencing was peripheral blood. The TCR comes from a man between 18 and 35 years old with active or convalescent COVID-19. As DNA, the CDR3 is TGTGCCAGCAGAGAGGGACAGTATAATTCACCCCTCCACTTT. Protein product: CASREGQYNSPLHF.